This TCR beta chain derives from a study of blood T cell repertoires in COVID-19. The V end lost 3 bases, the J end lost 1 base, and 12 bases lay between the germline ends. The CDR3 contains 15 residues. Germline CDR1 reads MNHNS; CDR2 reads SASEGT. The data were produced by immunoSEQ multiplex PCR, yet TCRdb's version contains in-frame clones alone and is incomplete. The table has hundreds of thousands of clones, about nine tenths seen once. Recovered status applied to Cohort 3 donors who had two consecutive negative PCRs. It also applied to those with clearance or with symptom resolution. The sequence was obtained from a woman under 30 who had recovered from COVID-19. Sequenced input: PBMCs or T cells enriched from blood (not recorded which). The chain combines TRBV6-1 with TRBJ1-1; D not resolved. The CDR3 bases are TGTGCCAGCAGTGAGGTTGAGGAAACGAACACTGAAGCTTTCTTT. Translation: CASSEVEETNTEAFF.